This record concerns one TCR beta chain sequence. What it binds is not known. The sample originates from a study of post-analysis software for immune sequencing data. Study-level background: Relapsing-remitting, secondary progressive and progressive-relapsing forms of multiple sclerosis all featured among disease courses.

Study-wide findings and caveats: There were four or five TRBV segments more frequent in patients than controls, and TRBV5-6, TRBV5-1 and TRBV20-1 were among them. Same-batch samples co-clustered strongly by F measure.

Each TCR beta cDNA library carried unique molecular identifiers. TCRdb used MiXCR to reprocess the PCR reads, holding one entry per CDR3 protein. Here the sample spans about 540,000 distinct CDR3 sequences, 34% being singletons. Between the trimmed V and J ends, which lost 2 bases and 5 bases, there was a span of 7 bases. The CDR3 runs 12 residues. Germline CDR1 and CDR2: DFQATT and SNEGSKA (reference sequence). V is TRBV20-1 and J is TRBJ2-4; no clear D gene. Sequenced sample: blood. The source of this sequence is a girl aged 2-17 years with multiple sclerosis. CDR3 sequence (DNA): TGCAGTGCTAGAAGGGTCCAAAACATTCAGTACTTC. Protein product: CSARRVQNIQYF.